This T cell receptor beta chain was captured by sequencing in a study of control samples from healthy donors and cancer patients. The CDR3 loop spans 13 amino acids. Deletions cut 1 base from V and 3 bases from J, with 7 bases between. The sample holds one count of this clone. Assay: immunoSEQ multiplex PCR; the TCRdb copy retains only in-frame clones and omits some. The sample consists of about 2,400 clones, 95% to 98% of them appearing once. The rearrangement uses TRBV12-3 or TRBV12-4 and TRBJ2-7; the D call may be TRBD1 or TRBD2 (5 bases each). This sequence originates from a man in his 70s with head and neck cancer. The sample comprised PBMCs. As DNA, the CDR3 is TGTGCCAGCAGTTTAGAGGGGAGCTACGAGCAGTACTTC. As protein: CASSLEGSYEQYF.